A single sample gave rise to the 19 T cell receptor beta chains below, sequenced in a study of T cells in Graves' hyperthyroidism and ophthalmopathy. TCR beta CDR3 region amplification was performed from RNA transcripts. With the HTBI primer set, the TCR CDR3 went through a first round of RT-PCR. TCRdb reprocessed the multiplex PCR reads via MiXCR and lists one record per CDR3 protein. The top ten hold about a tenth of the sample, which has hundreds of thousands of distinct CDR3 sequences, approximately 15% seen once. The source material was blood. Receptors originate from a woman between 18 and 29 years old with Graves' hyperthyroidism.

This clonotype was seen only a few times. In DNA, the CDR3 is TGCAGTGCTGCTAGGTCAGGGCCGGGCGTTAATGAAAAACTGTTTTTT. Its protein is CSAARSGPGVNEKLFF. The rearrangement uses TRBV20-1 and TRBJ1-4, with a tentative D call TRBD1 (5 bases). Germline lookup yields CDR1 DFQATT and CDR2 SNEGSKA (reference sequence). The CDR3 sequence is 16 residues long. V gave up 5 bases and J gave up 4 bases, with 20 bases separating them.

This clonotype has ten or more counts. CDR3 region: CASSFVAGGADTQYF. The CDR3 coding sequence is TGTGCCAGCAGCTTTGTAGCGGGAGGTGCAGATACGCAGTATTTT. This chain connects TRBV7-9 to TRBJ2-3, with TRBD2 identical over 10 bases. The CDR3 totals 15 residues. The ends lost 3 bases at V and 4 bases at J; junction bases unmatched: 4. Germline V gene sequence: CDR1 SEHNR, CDR2 FQNEAQ (reference sequence).

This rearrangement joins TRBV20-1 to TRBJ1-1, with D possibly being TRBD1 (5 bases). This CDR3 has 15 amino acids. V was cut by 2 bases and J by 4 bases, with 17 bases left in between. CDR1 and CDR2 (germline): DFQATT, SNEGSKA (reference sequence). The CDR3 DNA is TGCAGTGCTAGACGACAGAGGGGCCCGTCCACTGAAGCTTTCTTT. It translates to CSARRQRGPSTEAFF.

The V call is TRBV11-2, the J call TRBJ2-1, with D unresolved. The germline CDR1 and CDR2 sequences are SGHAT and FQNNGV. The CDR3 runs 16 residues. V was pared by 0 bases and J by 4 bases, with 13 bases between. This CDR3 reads CASSLEALRLYNEQFF. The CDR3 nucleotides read TGTGCCAGCAGCTTAGAAGCACTGCGCCTTTACAATGAGCAGTTCTTC.

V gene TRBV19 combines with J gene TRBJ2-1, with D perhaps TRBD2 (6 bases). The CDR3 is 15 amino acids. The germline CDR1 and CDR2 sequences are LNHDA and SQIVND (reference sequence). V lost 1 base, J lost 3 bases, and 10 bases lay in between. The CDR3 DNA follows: TGTGCCAGTAGTATAGCGGGAGTGGACTACAATGAGCAGTTCTTC. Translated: CASSIAGVDYNEQFF.

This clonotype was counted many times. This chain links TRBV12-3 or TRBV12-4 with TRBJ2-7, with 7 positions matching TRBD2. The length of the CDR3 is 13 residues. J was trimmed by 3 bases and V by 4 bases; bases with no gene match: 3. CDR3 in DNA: TGTGCCAGCAGTTGGGGAGGGGACTACGAGCAGTACTTC. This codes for CASSWGGDYEQYF.

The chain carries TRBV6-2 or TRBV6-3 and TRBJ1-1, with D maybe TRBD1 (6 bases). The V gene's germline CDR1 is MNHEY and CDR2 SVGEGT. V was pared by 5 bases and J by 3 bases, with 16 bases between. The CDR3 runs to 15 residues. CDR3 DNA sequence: TGTGCCAGCAGTGGCGGGGGGGCGGGGGACACTGAAGCTTTCTTT. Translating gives CASSGGGAGDTEAFF.

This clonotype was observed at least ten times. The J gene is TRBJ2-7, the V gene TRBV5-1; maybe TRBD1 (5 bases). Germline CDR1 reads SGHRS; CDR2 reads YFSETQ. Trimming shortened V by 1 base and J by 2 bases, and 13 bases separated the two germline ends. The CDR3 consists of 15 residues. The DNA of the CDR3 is TGCGCCAGCAGCTTGTTTGTGACAGCGACCTACGAGCAGTACTTC. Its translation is CASSLFVTATYEQYF. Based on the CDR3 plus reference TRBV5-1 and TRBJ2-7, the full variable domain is KAGVTQTPRYLIKTRGQQVTLSCSPISGHRSVSWYQQTPGQGLQFLFEYFSETQRNKGNFPGRFSGRQFSNSRSEMNVSTLELGDSALYLCASSLFVTATYEQYFGPGTRLTVT.

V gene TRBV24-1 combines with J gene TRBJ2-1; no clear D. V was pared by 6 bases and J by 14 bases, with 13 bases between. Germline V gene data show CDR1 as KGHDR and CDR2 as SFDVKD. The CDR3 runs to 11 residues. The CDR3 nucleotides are TGTGCCACCAGTAAATTCGAGGAGAAGTTCTTC. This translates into CATSKFEEKFF.

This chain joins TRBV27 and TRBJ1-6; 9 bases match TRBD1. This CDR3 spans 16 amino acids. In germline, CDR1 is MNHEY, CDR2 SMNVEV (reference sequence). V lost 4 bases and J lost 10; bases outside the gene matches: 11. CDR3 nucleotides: TGTGCCAGCAGTTCGTTTCCGGGACAGGGTCGATCACCCCTCCACTTT. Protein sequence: CASSSFPGQGRSPLHF.

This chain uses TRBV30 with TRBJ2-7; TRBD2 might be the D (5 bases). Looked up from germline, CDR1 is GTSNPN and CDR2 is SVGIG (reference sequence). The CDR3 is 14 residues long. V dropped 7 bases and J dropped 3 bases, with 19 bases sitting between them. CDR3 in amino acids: CASTPSSGNYEQYF. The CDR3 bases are TGTGCCTCGACCCCAAGCTCGGGAAACTACGAGCAGTACTTC.

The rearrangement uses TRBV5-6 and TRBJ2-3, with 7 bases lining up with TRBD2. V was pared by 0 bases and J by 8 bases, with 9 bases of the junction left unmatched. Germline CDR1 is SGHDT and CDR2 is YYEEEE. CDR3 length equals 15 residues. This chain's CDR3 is CASSLVRLAGPTQYF. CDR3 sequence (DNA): TGTGCCAGCAGCTTGGTGAGACTAGCTGGGCCTACGCAGTATTTT.

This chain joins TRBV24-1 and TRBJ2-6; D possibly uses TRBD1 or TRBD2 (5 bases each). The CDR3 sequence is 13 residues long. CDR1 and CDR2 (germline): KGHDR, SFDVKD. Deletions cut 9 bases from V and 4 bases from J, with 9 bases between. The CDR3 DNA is TGTGCCACCGGTCGGGACGGGGCCAACGTCCTGACTTTC. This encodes CATGRDGANVLTF.

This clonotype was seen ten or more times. The CDR3 region is CASSTASGGYEQYF. Written as DNA, the CDR3 is TGTGCCAGCAGCACCGCTTCGGGAGGTTACGAGCAGTACTTC. This chain joins TRBV7-6 and TRBJ2-7; 7 nucleotides match TRBD2. This CDR3 is 14 amino acids long. Germline lookup yields CDR1 SGHVS and CDR2 FNYEAQ. Trimming took 5 bases from V and 4 from J; bases not matched to a gene: 8.

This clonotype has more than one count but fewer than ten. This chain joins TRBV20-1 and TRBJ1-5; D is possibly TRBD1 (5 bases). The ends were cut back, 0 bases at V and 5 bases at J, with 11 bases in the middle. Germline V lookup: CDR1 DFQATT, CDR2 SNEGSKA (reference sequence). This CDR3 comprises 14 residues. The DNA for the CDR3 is TGCAGTGCTAGAGAGGGACGGTTGGATCAGCCCCAGCATTTT. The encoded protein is CSAREGRLDQPQHF.

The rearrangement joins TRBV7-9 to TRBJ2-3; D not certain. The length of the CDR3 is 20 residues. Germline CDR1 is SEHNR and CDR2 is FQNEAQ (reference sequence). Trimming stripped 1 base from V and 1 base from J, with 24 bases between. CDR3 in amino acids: CASSLEAYRFEVVGTDTQYF. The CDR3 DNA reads TGTGCCAGCAGCTTAGAGGCTTACCGATTTGAGGTGGTCGGCACAGATACGCAGTATTTT.

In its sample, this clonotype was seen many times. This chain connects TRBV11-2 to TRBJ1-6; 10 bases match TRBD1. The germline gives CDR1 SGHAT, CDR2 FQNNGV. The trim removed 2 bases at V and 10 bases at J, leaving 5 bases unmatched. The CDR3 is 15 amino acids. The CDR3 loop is CASSLLDRGQSPLHF. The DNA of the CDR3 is TGTGCCAGCAGCTTACTAGACAGGGGGCAATCACCCCTCCACTTT.

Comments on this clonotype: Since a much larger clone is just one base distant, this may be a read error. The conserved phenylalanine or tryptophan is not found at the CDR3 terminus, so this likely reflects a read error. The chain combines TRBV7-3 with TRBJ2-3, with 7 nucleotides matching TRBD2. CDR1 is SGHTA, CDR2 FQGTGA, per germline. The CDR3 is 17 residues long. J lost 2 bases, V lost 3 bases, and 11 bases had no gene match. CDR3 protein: CASSFMGGRPDTDTQYI. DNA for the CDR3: TGTGCCAGCAGCTTCATGGGGGGGAGGCCGGACACAGATACGCAGTATATT.

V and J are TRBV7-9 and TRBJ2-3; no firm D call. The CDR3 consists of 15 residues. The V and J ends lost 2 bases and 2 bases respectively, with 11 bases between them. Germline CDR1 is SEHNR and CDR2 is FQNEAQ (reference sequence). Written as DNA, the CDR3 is TGTGCCAGCAGCTTAATACAGCTATACACAGATACGCAGTATTTT. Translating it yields CASSLIQLYTDTQYF.